This record looks at one TCR beta chain sequence and its context. Its matching antigen is unknown. These data belong to a study of cytomegalovirus exposure and HLA in healthy donors. General study findings and limits: Sequences of the TCR beta chain were said to predict the HLA-A and HLA-B alleles of most subjects accurately. In vitro, a few CMV-associated chains proved specific for CMV antigens. TCR beta V- and J-gene trimming was later associated with a missense DCLRE1C variant. TRBV6-2, TRBV6-3 and some other V segments were excluded as indistinguishable.

Primers included in the PCR were 60 Vbeta and 13 Jbeta primers. The table came from immunoSEQ multiplex PCR; TCRdb's copy has only in-frame clones and leaves some out. The data contain around 200,000 clones, 70% to 75% of them singletons. Germline CDR1 is SGHRS and CDR2 is YFSETQ. The J segment lost 9 bases and the V segment lost 1 base, leaving 9 bases of the junction unmatched. The CDR3 loop spans 14 amino acids. The gene calls are TRBV5-1 and TRBJ2-7; 8 bases align to TRBD1. This clonotype originated in a woman in her 30s in good health and CMV-seropositive. The sample comprised PBMCs. The CDR3 region is CASSLTGGISGQYF. In DNA, the CDR3 is TGCGCCAGCAGCTTGACAGGGGGTATCTCCGGGCAGTACTTC.